These 4 T cell receptor beta chains came from one sample sequenced in a study of blood T cell repertoires in COVID-19 (dated by TCRdb to between 2020 and 2021). The library came from the immunoSEQ multiplex PCR assay. The table comes from immuneACCESS by way of TCRdb, which keeps in-frame sequences with V and J called. Part of the clones is missing from these tables; in studies checked, under half for an unresolved V gene and the rest for unknown reasons. The sample table lists 160,000 or so clones, approximately 82% of them with a count of one. Nearly 15% of the sample belongs to the ten largest clones. Material: PBMCs or T cells enriched from blood (not recorded which). The receptors were gathered from a man aged 50 to 60 who had recovered from COVID-19.

J is TRBJ2-3 and V is TRBV10-2, with TRBD1 as a possible D gene (5 bases). The CDR3 spans 15 residues. Germline V CDR1 and CDR2: WSHSY, SAAADI. V was cut by 3 bases and J by 0 bases, with 10 bases left in between. In DNA form, the CDR3 reads TGCGCCAGCAGTGAACGAAGGGGTAGCACAGATACGCAGTATTTT. Its protein product is CASSERRGSTDTQYF.

The CDR3 region has the DNA TGTGCCAGCAGCTTTTCAACAGGGGAAAGCTCCTACAATGAGCAGTTCTTC. It encodes CASSFSTGESSYNEQFF. V is TRBV9 and J is TRBJ2-1; TRBD1 matches at 7 bases. V trimming: 4 bases; J trimming: 0 bases; junction bases outside the gene matches: 10. This CDR3 comprises 17 residues. Germline values: CDR1 SGDLS, CDR2 YYNGEE. The whole variable domain, filled in from reference TRBV9 and TRBJ2-1, reads DSGVTQTPKHLITATGQRVTLRCSPRSGDLSVYWYQQSLDQGLQFLIQYYNGEERAKGNILERFSAQQFPDLHSELNLSSLELGDSALYFCASSFSTGESSYNEQFFGPGTRLTVL.

This clone was picked up one time. The chain employs TRBV15 and TRBJ1-1, with D unresolved. The CDR3 extends over 15 amino acids. CDR1 and CDR2 from the germline V gene are LNHNV and YYDKDF (reference sequence). Trimming took 3 bases from V and 0 from J, leaving 11 bases between them. The DNA for the CDR3 is TGTGCCACCAGCAGGGGGAGTTTATTGAACACTGAAGCTTTCTTT. Protein product: CATSRGSLLNTEAFF. Variable domain in full (rest from reference TRBV15 and TRBJ1-1): DAMVIQNPRYQVTQFGKPVTLSCSQTLNHNVMYWYQQKSSQAPKLLFHYYDKDFNNEADTPDNFQSRRPNTSFCFLDIRSPGLGDTAMYLCATSRGSLLNTEAFFGQGTRLTVV.

The chain uses TRBV5-1 and TRBJ2-7; TRBD1 aligns across 7 bases. CDR1 is SGHRS and CDR2 is YFSETQ in the germline V gene. V shed 4 bases, J shed 3 bases, and the junction held 10 bases outside the gene matches. The CDR3 spans 15 residues. The CDR3 DNA sequence: TGCGCCAGCAGCCTTGACCTCGACAGGGTCTACGAGCAGTACTTC. Translating it yields CASSLDLDRVYEQYF. The full variable domain, completed using reference TRBV5-1 and TRBJ2-7, is KAGVTQTPRYLIKTRGQQVTLSCSPISGHRSVSWYQQTPGQGLQFLFEYFSETQRNKGNFPGRFSGRQFSNSRSEMNVSTLELGDSALYLCASSLDLDRVYEQYFGPGTRLTVT.